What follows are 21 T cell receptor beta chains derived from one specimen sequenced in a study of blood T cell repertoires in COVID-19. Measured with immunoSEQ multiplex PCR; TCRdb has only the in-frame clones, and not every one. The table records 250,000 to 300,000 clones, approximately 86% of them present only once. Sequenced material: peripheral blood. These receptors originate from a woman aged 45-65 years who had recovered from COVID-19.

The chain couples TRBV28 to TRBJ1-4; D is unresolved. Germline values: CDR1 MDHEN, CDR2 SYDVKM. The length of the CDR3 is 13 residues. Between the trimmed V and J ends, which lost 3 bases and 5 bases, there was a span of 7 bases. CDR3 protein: CASSFPGNEKLFF. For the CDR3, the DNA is TGTGCCAGCAGTTTCCCGGGGAATGAAAAACTGTTTTTT.

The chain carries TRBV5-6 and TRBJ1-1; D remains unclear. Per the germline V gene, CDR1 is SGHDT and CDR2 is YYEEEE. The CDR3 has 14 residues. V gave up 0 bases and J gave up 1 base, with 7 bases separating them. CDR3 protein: CASSLEPQNTEAFF. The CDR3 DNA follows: TGTGCCAGCAGCTTGGAACCACAGAACACTGAAGCTTTCTTT.

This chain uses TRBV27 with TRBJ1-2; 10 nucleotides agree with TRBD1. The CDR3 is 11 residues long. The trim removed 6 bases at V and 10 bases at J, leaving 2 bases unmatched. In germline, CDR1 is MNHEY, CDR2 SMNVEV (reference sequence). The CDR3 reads CASSGQGDYTF. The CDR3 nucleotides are TGTGCCAGCAGCGGACAGGGGGACTACACCTTC.

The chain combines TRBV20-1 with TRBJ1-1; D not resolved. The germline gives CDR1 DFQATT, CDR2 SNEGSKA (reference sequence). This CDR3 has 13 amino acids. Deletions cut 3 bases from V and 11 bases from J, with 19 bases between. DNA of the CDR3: TGCAGTGCTAGTGGCAGAACTATATCCGGGGCTTTCTTT. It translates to CSASGRTISGAFF.

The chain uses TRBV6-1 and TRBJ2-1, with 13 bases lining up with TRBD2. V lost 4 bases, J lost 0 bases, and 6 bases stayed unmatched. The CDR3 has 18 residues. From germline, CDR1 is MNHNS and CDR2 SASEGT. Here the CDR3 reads CASSVGTSGASSYNEQFF. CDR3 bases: TGTGCCAGCAGTGTCGGGACTAGCGGGGCCAGCTCCTACAATGAGCAGTTCTTC.

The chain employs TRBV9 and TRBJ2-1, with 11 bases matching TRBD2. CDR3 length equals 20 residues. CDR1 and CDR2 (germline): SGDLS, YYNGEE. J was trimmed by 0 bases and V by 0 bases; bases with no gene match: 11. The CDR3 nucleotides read TGTGCCAGCAGCGTAGGGGGACTAGCGGAGGATTTAAGCTCCTACAATGAGCAGTTCTTC. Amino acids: CASSVGGLAEDLSSYNEQFF.

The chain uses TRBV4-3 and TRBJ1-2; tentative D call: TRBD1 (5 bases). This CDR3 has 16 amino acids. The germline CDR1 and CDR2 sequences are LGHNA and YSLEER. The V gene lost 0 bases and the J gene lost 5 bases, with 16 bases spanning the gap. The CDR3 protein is CASSQDMTAGLYGYTF. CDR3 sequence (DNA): TGCGCCAGCAGCCAAGATATGACAGCGGGGCTGTATGGCTACACCTTC.

The CDR3 DNA reads TGTGCCAGTAGCCCGAGGAGCCGTCTGAACACTGAAGCTTTCTTT. Amino acid sequence: CASSPRSRLNTEAFF. The chain joins TRBV19 to TRBJ1-1; D uncertain. Germline CDR1 LNHDA, CDR2 SQIVND (reference sequence). The CDR3 loop spans 15 amino acids. V was shortened by 6 bases and J by 0 bases, with 14 bases between the two germline ends.

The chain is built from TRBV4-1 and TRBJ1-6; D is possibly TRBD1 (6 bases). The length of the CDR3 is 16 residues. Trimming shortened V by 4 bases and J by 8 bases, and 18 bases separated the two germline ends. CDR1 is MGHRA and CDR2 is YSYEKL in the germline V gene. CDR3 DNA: TGCGCCAGCAGCCTATTATACCAGGGGAGTGATTCACCCCTCCACTTT. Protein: CASSLLYQGSDSPLHF.

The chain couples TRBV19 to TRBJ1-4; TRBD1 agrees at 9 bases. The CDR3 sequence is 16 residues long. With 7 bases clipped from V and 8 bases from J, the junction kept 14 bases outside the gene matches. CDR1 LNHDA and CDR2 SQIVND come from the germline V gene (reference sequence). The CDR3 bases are TGTGCCAGTACCCTGACTTTGAGGACAGGGGACGAAAAACTGTTTTTT. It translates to CASTLTLRTGDEKLFF.

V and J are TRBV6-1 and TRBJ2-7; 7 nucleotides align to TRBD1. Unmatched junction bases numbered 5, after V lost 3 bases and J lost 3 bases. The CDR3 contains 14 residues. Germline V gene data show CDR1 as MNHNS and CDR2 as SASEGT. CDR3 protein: CASSEATGLYEQYF. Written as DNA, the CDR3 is TGTGCCAGCAGTGAGGCGACAGGGCTCTACGAGCAGTACTTC.

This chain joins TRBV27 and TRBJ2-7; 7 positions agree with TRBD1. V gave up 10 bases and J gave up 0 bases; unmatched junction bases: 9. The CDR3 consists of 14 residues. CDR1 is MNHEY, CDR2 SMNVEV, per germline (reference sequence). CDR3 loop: CATKGWDSSYEQYF. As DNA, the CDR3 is TGTGCCACCAAAGGGTGGGACAGCTCCTACGAGCAGTACTTC.

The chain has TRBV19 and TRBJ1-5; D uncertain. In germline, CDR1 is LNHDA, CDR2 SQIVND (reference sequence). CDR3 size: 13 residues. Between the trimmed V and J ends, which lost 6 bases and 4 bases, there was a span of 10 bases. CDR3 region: CASSQVANQPQHF. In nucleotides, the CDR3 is TGTGCCAGTAGCCAGGTCGCGAATCAGCCCCAGCATTTT.

The CDR3 DNA follows: TGCAGCGTTGGGACAGCTAACTATGGCTACACCTTC. This gives the protein CSVGTANYGYTF. The rearrangement uses TRBV29-1 and TRBJ1-2; TRBD1 might be the D (6 bases). The CDR3 has 12 amino acids. Germline lookup yields CDR1 SQVTM and CDR2 ANQGSEA. Trimming cost V 4 bases and J 0 bases, with 6 bases left between them. Full variable domain (missing parts from reference TRBV29-1 and TRBJ1-2): SAVISQKPSRDICQRGTSLTIQCQVDSQVTMMFWYRQQPGQSLTLIATANQGSEATYESGFVIDKFPISRPNLTFSTLTVSNMSPEDSSIYLCSVGTANYGYTFGSGTRLTVV.

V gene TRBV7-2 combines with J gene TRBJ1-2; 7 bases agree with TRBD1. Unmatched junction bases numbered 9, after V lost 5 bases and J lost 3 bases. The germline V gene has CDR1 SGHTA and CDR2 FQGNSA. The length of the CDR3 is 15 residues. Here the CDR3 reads CASSLRDSFYYGYTF. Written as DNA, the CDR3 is TGTGCCAGCAGCCTACGGGACAGCTTTTACTATGGCTACACCTTC.

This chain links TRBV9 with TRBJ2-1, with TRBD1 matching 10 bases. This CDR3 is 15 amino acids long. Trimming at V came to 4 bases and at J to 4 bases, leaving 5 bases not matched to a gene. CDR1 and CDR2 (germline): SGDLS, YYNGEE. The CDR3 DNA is TGTGCCAGCAGCTTCCGGACAGGGGGTTACAATGAGCAGTTCTTC. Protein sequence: CASSFRTGGYNEQFF.

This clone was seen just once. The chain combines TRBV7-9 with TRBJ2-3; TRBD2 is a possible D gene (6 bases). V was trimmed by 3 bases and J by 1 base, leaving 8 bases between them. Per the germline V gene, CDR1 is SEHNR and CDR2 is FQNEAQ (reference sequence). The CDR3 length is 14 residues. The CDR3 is CASSFGGGTDTQYF. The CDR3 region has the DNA TGTGCCAGCAGCTTCGGGGGTGGCACAGATACGCAGTATTTT.

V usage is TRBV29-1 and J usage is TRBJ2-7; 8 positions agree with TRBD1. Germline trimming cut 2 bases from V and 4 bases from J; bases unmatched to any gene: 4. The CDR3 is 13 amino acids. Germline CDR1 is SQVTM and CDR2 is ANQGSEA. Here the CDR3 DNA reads TGCAGCGTTGAACGTGACAGGGGATACGAGCAGTACTTC. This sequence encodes CSVERDRGYEQYF.

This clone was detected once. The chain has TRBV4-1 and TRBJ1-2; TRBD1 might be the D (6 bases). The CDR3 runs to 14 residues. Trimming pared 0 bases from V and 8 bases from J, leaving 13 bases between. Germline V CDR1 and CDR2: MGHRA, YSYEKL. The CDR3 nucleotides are TGCGCCAGCAGCCAAGAGGCAGGGGCCCTGGGCTACACCTTC. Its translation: CASSQEAGALGYTF.

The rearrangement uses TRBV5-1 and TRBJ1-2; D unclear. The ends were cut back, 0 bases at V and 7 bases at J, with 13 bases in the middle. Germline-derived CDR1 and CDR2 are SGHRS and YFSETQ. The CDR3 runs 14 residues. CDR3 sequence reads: CASSLAWAEFGYTF. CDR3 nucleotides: TGCGCCAGCAGCTTGGCCTGGGCAGAGTTTGGCTACACCTTC.

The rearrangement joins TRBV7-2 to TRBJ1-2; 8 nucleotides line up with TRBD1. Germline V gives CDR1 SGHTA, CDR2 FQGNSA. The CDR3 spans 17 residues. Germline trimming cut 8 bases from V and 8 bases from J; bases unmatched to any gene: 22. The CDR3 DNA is TGTGCCAGCGCTCGGCCCCATAGTCCCGGACAGGGCCGGGGCTACACCTTC. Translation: CASARPHSPGQGRGYTF.